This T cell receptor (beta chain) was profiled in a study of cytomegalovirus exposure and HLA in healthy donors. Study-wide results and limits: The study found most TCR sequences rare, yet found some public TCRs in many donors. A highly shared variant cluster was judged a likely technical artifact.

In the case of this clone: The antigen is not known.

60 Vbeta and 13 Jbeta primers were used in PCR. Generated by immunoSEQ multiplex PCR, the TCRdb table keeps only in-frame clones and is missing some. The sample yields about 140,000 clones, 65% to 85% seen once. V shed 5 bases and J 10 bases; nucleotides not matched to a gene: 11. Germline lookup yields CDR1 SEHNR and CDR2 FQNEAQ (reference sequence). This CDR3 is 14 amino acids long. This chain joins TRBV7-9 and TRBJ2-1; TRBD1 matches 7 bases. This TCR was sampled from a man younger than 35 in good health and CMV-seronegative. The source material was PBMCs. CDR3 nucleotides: TGTGCCAGCAGCGAACAGGGGTTGGTGGGGGAGCAGTTCTTC. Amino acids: CASSEQGLVGEQFF.